This T cell receptor beta chain appears in the sequencing data of a study of tumor-infiltrating lymphocytes in localized non-small cell lung cancer. Study in general: Resected tumor was paired with non-adjacent uninvolved lung from the same patient. Study-level results: No T-cell fraction difference was seen between IM1 and IM2 tumors. Available tissue quantity limited TCR sequencing to a patient subset. No link was found between tumor T-cell fraction and recurrence-free survival.

About this clone: Antigen specificity is unknown.

Assay used: immunoSEQ multiplex PCR; TCRdb lists only in-frame clones, some missing. The data contain about 21,000 clones, 80% of them seen just once; the ten biggest clones take up around 3.5%. CDR1 is KGHSH, CDR2 LQKENI, per germline. Trimming removed 3 bases at V and 3 bases at J, with 11 bases between. The length of the CDR3 is 14 residues. Sample: lung tumor tissue. The receptor comes from a human donor with non-small cell lung cancer. The rearrangement links TRBV18 to TRBJ1-2; D gene unclear. DNA for the CDR3: TGTGCCAGCTCACCGGACGGTGCTGACTATGGCTACACCTTC. Protein sequence: CASSPDGADYGYTF.